This TCR beta chain was recovered during a study of blood T cell repertoires in COVID-19. This CDR3 contains 16 residues. The germline V gene has CDR1 MDHEN and CDR2 SYDVKM. V was shortened by 2 bases and J by 4 bases, with 18 bases between the two germline ends. As concerns this clone: Other DNA variants within this sample encode the same CDR3.

Profiling relied on immunoSEQ multiplex PCR, and the TCRdb table lists in-frame clones only, not all of them. The profile shows about 210,000 clones, around 81% of them singletons. The V and J genes are TRBV28 and TRBJ2-7, with D possibly being TRBD1 (6 bases). The source material was PBMCs or T cells enriched from blood (not recorded which). This receptor was taken from a woman aged 50 to 60 with acute COVID-19. Written as DNA, the CDR3 is TGTGCCAGCAGTTTAACTTCCGGGACATCTTTTTACGAGCAGTACTTC. As protein: CASSLTSGTSFYEQYF.